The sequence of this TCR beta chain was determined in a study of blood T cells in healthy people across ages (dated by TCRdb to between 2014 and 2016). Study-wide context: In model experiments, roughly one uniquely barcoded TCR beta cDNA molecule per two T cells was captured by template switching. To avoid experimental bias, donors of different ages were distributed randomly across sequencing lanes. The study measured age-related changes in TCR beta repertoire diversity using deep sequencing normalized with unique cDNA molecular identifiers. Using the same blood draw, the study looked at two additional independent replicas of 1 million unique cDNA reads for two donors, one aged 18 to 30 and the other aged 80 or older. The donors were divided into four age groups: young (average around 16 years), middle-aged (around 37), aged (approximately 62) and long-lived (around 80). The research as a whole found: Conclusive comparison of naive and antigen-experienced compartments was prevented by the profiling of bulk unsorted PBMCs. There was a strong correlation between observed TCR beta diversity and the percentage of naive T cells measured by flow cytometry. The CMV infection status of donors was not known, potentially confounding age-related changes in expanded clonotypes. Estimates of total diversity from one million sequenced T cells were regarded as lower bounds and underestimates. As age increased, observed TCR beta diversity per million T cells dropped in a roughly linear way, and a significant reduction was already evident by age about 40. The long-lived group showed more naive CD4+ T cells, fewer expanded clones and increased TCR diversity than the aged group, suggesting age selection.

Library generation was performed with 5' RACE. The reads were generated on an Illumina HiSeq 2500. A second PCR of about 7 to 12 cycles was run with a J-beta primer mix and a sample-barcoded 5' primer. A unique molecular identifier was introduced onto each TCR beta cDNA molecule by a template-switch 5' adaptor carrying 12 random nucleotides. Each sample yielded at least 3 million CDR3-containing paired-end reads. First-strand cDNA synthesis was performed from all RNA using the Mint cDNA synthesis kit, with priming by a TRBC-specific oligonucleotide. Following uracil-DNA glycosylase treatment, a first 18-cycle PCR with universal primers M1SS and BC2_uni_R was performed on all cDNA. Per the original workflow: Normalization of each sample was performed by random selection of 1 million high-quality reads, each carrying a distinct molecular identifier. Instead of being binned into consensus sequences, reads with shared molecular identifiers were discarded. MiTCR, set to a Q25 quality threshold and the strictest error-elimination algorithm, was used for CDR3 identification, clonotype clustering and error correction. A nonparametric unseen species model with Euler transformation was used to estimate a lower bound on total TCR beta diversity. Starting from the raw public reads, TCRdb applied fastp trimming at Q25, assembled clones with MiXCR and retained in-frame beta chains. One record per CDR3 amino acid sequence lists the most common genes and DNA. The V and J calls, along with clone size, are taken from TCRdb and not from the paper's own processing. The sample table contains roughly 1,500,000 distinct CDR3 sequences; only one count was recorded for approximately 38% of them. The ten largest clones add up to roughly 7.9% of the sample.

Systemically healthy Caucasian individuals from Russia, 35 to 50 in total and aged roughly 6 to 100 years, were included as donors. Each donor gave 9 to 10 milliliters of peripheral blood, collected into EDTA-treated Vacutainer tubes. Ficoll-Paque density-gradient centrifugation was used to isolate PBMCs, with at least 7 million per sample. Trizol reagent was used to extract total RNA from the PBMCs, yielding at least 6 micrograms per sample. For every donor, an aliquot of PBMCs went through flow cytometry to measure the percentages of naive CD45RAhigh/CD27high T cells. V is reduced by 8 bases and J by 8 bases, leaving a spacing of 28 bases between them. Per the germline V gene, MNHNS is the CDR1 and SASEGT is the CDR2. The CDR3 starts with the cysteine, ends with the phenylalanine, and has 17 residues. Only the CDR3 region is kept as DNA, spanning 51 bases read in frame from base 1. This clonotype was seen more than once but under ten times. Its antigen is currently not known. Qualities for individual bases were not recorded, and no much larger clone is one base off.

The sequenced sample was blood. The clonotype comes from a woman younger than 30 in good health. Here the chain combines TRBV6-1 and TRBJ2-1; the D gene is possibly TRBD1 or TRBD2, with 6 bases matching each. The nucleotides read TGTGCCAGCGCACTAAAACCGGGGGCCTCCATTTTGGATGAGCAGTTCTTC. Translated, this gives CASALKPGASILDEQFF.